The next 29 T cell receptor beta chains were all read from a single sample in a study of T cell repertoires in cytomegalovirus infection (dated by TCRdb to between 2018 and 2021). The sample's treatment or condition, from its label and the paper: in vitro stimulation with specific CMV peptide epitopes to enrich CMV-specific T cells. TCRdb names Illumina HiSeq 1500 as the instrument used. The public reads were quality trimmed at Q25 with fastp and then assembled into clones with MiXCR by TCRdb, keeping productive beta chains. Rows with a matching CDR3 protein are joined into one entry that keeps the most common DNA and genes. The table for this sample lists more than 250,000 distinct CDR3 sequences; more than 20% of them were counted only once. More than 10% of the sample lies in the top ten. Their specific antigens are unknown. The sample here was cultured PBMCs, taken from culture after CMV antigen stimulation. The receptors stem from a human donor in good health (CMV status not recorded). Some clones in this sample may be carry-over from other donors' samples.

This clonotype has just a few counts. V gene TRBV12-3 or TRBV12-4 combines with J gene TRBJ2-7; D is undetermined. Trimming removed 6 bases from V and 3 bases from J, with 12 bases in between. The CDR3 extends over 13 amino acids. CDR3 sequence: CASRVSYRYEQYF. DNA for the CDR3: TGTGCCAGCAGGGTGTCCTACCGCTACGAGCAGTACTTC.

The rearrangement uses TRBV5-1 and TRBJ1-2; 7 bases are a match to TRBD1. Trimming removed 4 bases from V and 4 bases from J; junction bases left unmatched: 7. This CDR3 contains 14 residues. Germline V gives CDR1 SGHRS, CDR2 YFSETQ. The CDR3 reads CASSAGQEIYGYTF. The CDR3 region has the DNA TGCGCCAGCAGCGCCGGACAGGAGATCTATGGCTACACCTTC.

This clonotype came up a few times. The chain carries TRBV7-9 and TRBJ1-1; D is undetermined. V was shortened by 5 bases and J by 11 bases, with 21 bases between the two germline ends. CDR3 length equals 14 residues. Germline lookup yields CDR1 SEHNR and CDR2 FQNEAQ (reference sequence). In DNA form, the CDR3 reads TGTGCCAGCAGCCCTGAAGAGGGCCGTGGCTACGCTTTCTTT. It specifies CASSPEEGRGYAFF.

This clonotype was observed a handful of times. The chain carries TRBV29-1 and TRBJ2-5; 9 bases fit TRBD1. The germline CDR1 and CDR2 sequences are SQVTM and ANQGSEA. The CDR3 is 14 residues long. V lost 6 bases, J lost 5 bases, and 10 bases stayed unmatched. CDR3 nucleotides: TGCAGCGTGGGACCGGGACAGGGCGGGGAGACCCAGTACTTC. This codes for CSVGPGQGGETQYF.

In its sample, this clonotype was seen a few times. The chain has TRBV7-8 and TRBJ2-7; D tentatively reads TRBD1 or TRBD2 (6 bases each). CDR3 length: 15 amino acids. Germline CDR1 reads SGHVS; CDR2 reads FQNEAQ. Between the trimmed V and J ends, which lost 1 base and 4 bases, there was a span of 14 bases. CDR3 DNA: TGTGCCAGCAGCTTAGAGAGGGGGGCCGGGTACGAGCAGTACTTC. Translating gives CASSLERGAGYEQYF.

This clonotype was counted a few times. J is TRBJ2-3 and V is TRBV6-2 or TRBV6-3; 15 positions match TRBD2. This CDR3 has 17 amino acids. Looked up from germline, CDR1 is MNHEY and CDR2 is SVGEGT. With V trimmed by 2 bases and J by 6 bases, 6 bases remained unmatched. The CDR3 bases are TGTGCCAGCAGTTACAAGGGACTAGCGGGAGGTCGCGATACGCAGTATTTT. Translation gives CASSYKGLAGGRDTQYF.

This sequence joins TRBV29-1 and TRBJ2-7; TRBD2 agrees at 13 bases. CDR1 is SQVTM, CDR2 ANQGSEA, per germline. The CDR3 is made up of 15 amino acids. V dropped 4 bases and J dropped 0; count of bases not matched to a gene: 3. CDR3: CSVGTSGSFSYEQYV. Here the CDR3 DNA reads TGCAGCGTTGGGACTAGCGGGAGCTTCTCCTACGAGCAGTACGTC.

The chain employs TRBV4-1 and TRBJ2-1, with 7 positions matching TRBD2. Germline trimming cut 8 bases from V and 2 bases from J; bases unmatched to any gene: 6. Per germline, CDR1 MGHRA and CDR2 YSYEKL. This CDR3 spans 14 amino acids. The CDR3 nucleotides are TGCGCCAGCCAGGGCGGGAGAGCCTACAATGAGCAGTTCTTC. Its translation: CASQGGRAYNEQFF.

This chain joins TRBV12-3 or TRBV12-4 and TRBJ2-3, with 7 bases aligning to TRBD2. J gave up 3 bases and V 9 bases, and 6 bases lay outside the gene matches. The length of the CDR3 is 13 residues. The CDR3 DNA is TGTGCCAGTGGCGGGAGTAGTACAGATACGCAGTATTTT. Its translation is CASGGSSTDTQYF.

Many counts were recorded for this clonotype. The chain couples TRBV7-2 to TRBJ2-2, with TRBD1 identical over 9 bases. There are 16 residues in the CDR3. Germline V lookup: CDR1 SGHTA, CDR2 FQGNSA. The V gene end was trimmed by 0 bases and the J gene end by 8 bases; junction bases not matched to a gene: 7. The CDR3 spells CASSLADRGNAGELFF. The CDR3, as DNA: TGTGCCAGCAGCTTAGCGGACAGGGGAAATGCGGGGGAGCTGTTTTTT.

The V call is TRBV20-1, the J call TRBJ2-3; weak D call: TRBD1 (6 bases). CDR3 size: 13 residues. Germline V CDR1 and CDR2: DFQATT, SNEGSKA (reference sequence). Trimming left V 4 bases short and J 6 bases short, with 14 bases between. The CDR3 reads CSATDLGADTQYF. CDR3 in DNA: TGCAGTGCTACTGACTTGGGGGCGGATACGCAGTATTTT.

This clonotype was seen a handful of times. J is TRBJ2-1 and V is TRBV15; perhaps TRBD2 as D (6 bases). Germline V gene lookup returns CDR1 LNHNV and CDR2 YYDKDF (reference sequence). Trimming stripped 1 base from V and 6 bases from J, with 19 bases between. CDR3 length: 17 residues. The CDR3 sequence is CATSRGSGGTTPNEQFF. The CDR3 nucleotides read TGTGCCACCAGCAGAGGGAGTGGCGGGACCACTCCCAATGAGCAGTTCTTC.

The chain uses TRBV12-3 or TRBV12-4 and TRBJ2-1; D might be TRBD1 (6 bases). V was cut by 5 bases and J by 2 bases, with 22 bases left in between. This CDR3 comprises 18 residues. CDR3: CASSLETMGHQTYNEQFF. In nucleotides, the CDR3 is TGTGCCAGCAGTCTTGAAACGATGGGACACCAAACCTACAATGAGCAGTTCTTC.

This clonotype was seen a few times. V and J are TRBV7-4 and TRBJ1-2; perhaps TRBD1 as D (5 bases). The V gene's germline CDR1 is SGHVT and CDR2 SQSDAQ. CDR3 size: 14 residues. V dropped 4 bases and J dropped 4 bases, with 13 bases sitting between them. The DNA for the CDR3 is TGTGCCAGCAGCTACGGAAACGGGGCCTATGGCTACACCTTC. Residues: CASSYGNGAYGYTF.

This clonotype was seen a few times. The chain uses TRBV12-3 or TRBV12-4 and TRBJ2-1; perhaps TRBD2 as D (5 bases). CDR3 length equals 14 residues. V shed 6 bases and J shed 0 bases, with 9 bases lying between them. The CDR3 sequence is CASRPAGSYNEQFF. The CDR3 DNA follows: TGTGCCAGCAGACCGGCGGGCTCCTACAATGAGCAGTTCTTC.

This clonotype was observed a handful of times. The V gene is TRBV5-5, the J gene TRBJ1-1; 8 bases fit TRBD1. The CDR3 has 16 amino acids. V lost 0 bases to trimming and J lost 1 base; unmatched junction nucleotides: 5. CDR1 and CDR2 (germline): SGHKS, YYEKEE (reference sequence). In DNA form, the CDR3 reads TGTGCCAGCAGCTTGGGGGGGACAGGTGGGAACACTGAAGCTTTCTTT. Protein product: CASSLGGTGGNTEAFF.

The CDR3 is CASSPYTGSTDTQYF. The CDR3 coding sequence is TGTGCCAGCAGTCCATACACTGGGAGCACAGATACGCAGTATTTT. This chain joins TRBV12-3 or TRBV12-4 and TRBJ2-3; D not resolved. V was pared by 5 bases and J by 0 bases, with 12 bases between. The CDR3 spans 15 residues.

This clonotype was found a few times. This chain joins TRBV28 and TRBJ2-7; 13 positions match TRBD2. V gave up 7 bases and J gave up 7 bases; unmatched junction bases: 10. In germline, CDR1 is MDHEN, CDR2 SYDVKM. The CDR3 contains 15 residues. The CDR3 region has the DNA TGTGCCAGCACCCGAGGACTAGCGGGAGTCGAAGAGCAGTACTTC. Encoded protein: CASTRGLAGVEEQYF.

This clonotype was recorded a few times. The chain couples TRBV12-3 or TRBV12-4 to TRBJ1-5, with D tentatively TRBD1 (6 bases). V dropped 6 bases and J dropped 1 base, with 13 bases sitting between them. The CDR3 is 15 residues long. As DNA, the CDR3 is TGTGCCAGCAGCACAGACAGGTTGAGCAATCAGCCCCAGCATTTT. The encoded protein is CASSTDRLSNQPQHF.

This clonotype was seen ten or more times. As DNA, the CDR3 is TGTGCCAGCAGAGCCCAAGCTACCGGGATCGCTGAAGCTTTCTTT. It codes for CASRAQATGIAEAFF. The chain uses TRBV12-3 or TRBV12-4 and TRBJ1-1; D is undetermined. CDR3 size: 15 residues. V lost 6 bases to trimming and J lost 6 bases, with 20 bases between them.

This clonotype was observed a handful of times. The J gene is TRBJ1-6, the V gene TRBV20-1; 10 bases are shared with TRBD1. The V gene's germline CDR1 is DFQATT and CDR2 SNEGSKA (reference sequence). With V trimmed by 3 bases and J by 2 bases, 10 bases remained unmatched. The CDR3 is 18 amino acids. The CDR3 spells CSASSGQGTLPYNSPLHF. The CDR3 DNA follows: TGCAGTGCTAGTTCGGGACAGGGGACTCTCCCCTATAATTCACCCCTCCACTTT.

This chain joins TRBV19 and TRBJ2-5; 8 nucleotides line up with TRBD2. CDR3 length: 15 amino acids. CDR1 is LNHDA and CDR2 is SQIVND in the germline V gene (reference sequence). The V segment lost 5 bases and the J segment 5 bases; nucleotides outside the gene matches: 10. In DNA, the CDR3 is TGTGCCAGTAGTGGTCCATCGGGGGGGGAGGAGACCCAGTACTTC. Amino acids: CASSGPSGGEETQYF.

The rearrangement joins TRBV2 to TRBJ1-1; TRBD1 matches 8 bases. After removal of 6 bases from V and 4 bases from J, the junction contained 7 bases not matched to a gene. The CDR3 totals 14 residues. Germline V gene data show CDR1 as SNHLY and CDR2 as FYNNEI. CDR3 sequence: CASRETGVVTEAFF. The CDR3 DNA is TGTGCCAGCAGGGAGACAGGGGTCGTCACTGAAGCTTTCTTT.

The J gene is TRBJ2-3, the V gene TRBV19; 8 bases agree with TRBD2. Germline V gives CDR1 LNHDA, CDR2 SQIVND (reference sequence). The CDR3 totals 16 residues. Trimming at V came to 7 bases and at J to 0 bases, leaving 9 bases not matched to a gene. The CDR3 sequence is CASTLRGGSSTDTQYF. In DNA form, the CDR3 reads TGTGCCAGTACCCTACGGGGGGGCTCTAGCACAGATACGCAGTATTTT. The whole variable domain, remainder taken from reference TRBV19 and TRBJ2-3, is DGGITQSPKYLFRKEGQNVTLSCEQNLNHDAMYWYRQDPGQGLRLIYYSQIVNDFQKGDIAEGYSVSREKKESFPLTVTSAQKNPTAFYLCASTLRGGSSTDTQYFGPGTRLTVL.

The CDR3 here is CASSIEGTNTEAFF. CDR3 coding DNA: TGTGCCAGTAGTATAGAAGGAACGAACACTGAAGCTTTCTTT. The gene calls are TRBV19 and TRBJ1-1, with no clear D. The germline V gene has CDR1 LNHDA and CDR2 SQIVND (reference sequence). This CDR3 contains 14 residues. V was trimmed by 0 bases and J by 1 base, leaving 6 bases between them.

This clonotype was seen a handful of times. V and J are TRBV6-4 and TRBJ2-5, with TRBD2 matching over 11 bases. The CDR3 is 17 amino acids. V was pared by 0 bases and J by 3 bases, with 6 bases of the junction left unmatched. Germline CDR1 reads MRHNA; CDR2 reads SNTAGT. CDR3 region: CASSDSTSGMREETQYF. The CDR3 nucleotides are TGTGCCAGCAGTGACTCGACTAGCGGGATGAGAGAAGAGACCCAGTACTTC.

This clonotype occurred a few times. V and J are TRBV27 and TRBJ2-3; D could derive from TRBD1 or TRBD2 (5 bases each). V was cut by 7 bases and J by 4 bases, with 21 bases left in between. This CDR3 has 16 residues. From germline, CDR1 is MNHEY and CDR2 SMNVEV (reference sequence). The CDR3 bases are TGTGCCAGCACCGCCTTGGGACCCCTTGGACCAGATACGCAGTATTTT. Protein: CASTALGPLGPDTQYF.

V is TRBV7-8 and J is TRBJ2-5, with 7 nucleotides matching TRBD2. The CDR3 is 15 amino acids. Losses at the gene ends were 5 bases for V and 4 bases for J; bases not matched to a gene: 10. The germline V gene encodes CDR1 SGHVS and CDR2 FQNEAQ. In DNA, the CDR3 is TGTGCCAGCAGCCCTACCGGGACTAATGGAGAGACCCAGTACTTC. Its protein is CASSPTGTNGETQYF.

Ten or more counts support this clonotype. The J gene is TRBJ2-3, the V gene TRBV7-8; 7 nucleotides match TRBD2. The CDR3 runs 15 residues. J was trimmed by 0 bases and V by 5 bases; bases with no gene match: 5. In germline, CDR1 is SGHVS, CDR2 FQNEAQ. In nucleotides, the CDR3 is TGTGCCAGCAGCCTCGGGACTACTAGCACAGATACGCAGTATTTT. This gives the protein CASSLGTTSTDTQYF.